What follows are 9 T cell receptor beta chains derived from one specimen sequenced in a study of T-cell reconstitution after alpha-beta-depleted transplantation in children. Preparation of the TCRbeta library used unique molecular identifiers. TCRdb recomputed calls from the PCR reads with MiXCR, one row per CDR3 protein. Found here are 90,000 to 150,000 distinct CDR3 sequences, about 21% of them singletons; the top ten hold roughly a tenth. The material sequenced was PBMCs, mostly from graft donor cells, taken 180 days after TCRalphabeta/CD19-depleted stem cell transplant. Receptor source: a male patient between 2 and 15 years old who had a stem cell transplant for chronic granulomatous disease, so the T cells may come from the graft donor.

At least ten counts were recorded for this clonotype. The rearrangement links TRBV7-6 to TRBJ1-1; no definite D call. With 5 bases removed from V and 0 bases from J, the gap between germline ends came to 4 bases. In germline, CDR1 is SGHVS, CDR2 FNYEAQ. The CDR3 runs 12 residues. CDR3 amino acids: CASSPLNTEAFF. CDR3 coding DNA: TGTGCCAGCAGCCCCCTGAACACTGAAGCTTTCTTT. Complete variable domain (other parts from reference TRBV7-6 and TRBJ1-1): GAGVSQSPRYKVTKRGQDVALRCDPISGHVSLYWYRQALGQGPEFLTYFNYEAQQDKSGLPNDRFSAERPEGSISTLTIQRTEQRDSAMYRCASSPLNTEAFFGQGTRLTVV.

The chain joins TRBV28 to TRBJ2-2; D tentatively fits TRBD1 or TRBD2 (5 bases each). With 5 bases removed from V and 0 bases from J, the gap between germline ends came to 13 bases. This CDR3 spans 16 amino acids. In germline, CDR1 is MDHEN, CDR2 SYDVKM. The CDR3: CASSAGAGPNTGELFF. In nucleotides, the CDR3 is TGTGCCAGCAGTGCCGGGGCAGGTCCGAACACCGGGGAGCTGTTTTTT.

This clonotype occurred a few times. The gene calls are TRBV29-1 and TRBJ1-2; D is unresolved. Germline loops: CDR1 SQVTM, CDR2 ANQGSEA. The ends were cut back, 8 bases at V and 8 bases at J, with 9 bases in the middle. The CDR3 length is 9 residues. Written as DNA, the CDR3 is TGCAGCTCCGCTCGGGGCTACACCTTC. Its translation is CSSARGYTF.

This sequence joins TRBV7-8 and TRBJ2-1; 15 bases are shared with TRBD2. This CDR3 is built from 16 residues. CDR1 and CDR2 from the germline V gene are SGHVS and FQNEAQ. Trimming removed 5 bases from V and 2 bases from J; junction bases left unmatched: 1. The CDR3 loop is CASSRTSGRAYNEQFF. The CDR3 DNA is TGTGCCAGCAGCCGGACTAGCGGGAGGGCCTACAATGAGCAGTTCTTC.

The chain combines TRBV6-5 with TRBJ2-1, with TRBD1 matching over 7 bases. This CDR3 has 15 amino acids. In germline, CDR1 is MNHEY, CDR2 SVGAGI. The V gene end was trimmed by 3 bases and the J gene end by 4 bases; junction bases not matched to a gene: 6. Here the CDR3 reads CASSYRGHGYNEQFF. The CDR3 DNA reads as TGTGCCAGCAGTTATAGGGGGCACGGATACAATGAGCAGTTCTTC.

This clonotype was picked up a small number of times. The chain is built from TRBV27 and TRBJ2-7; 7 bases fit TRBD2. CDR3 length: 14 amino acids. V trimming: 3 bases; J trimming: 4 bases; junction bases outside the gene matches: 6. The germline V gene encodes CDR1 MNHEY and CDR2 SMNVEV (reference sequence). CDR3 nucleotides: TGTGCCAGCAGTTTTTATCGCGGGAGTTACGAGCAGTACTTC. Protein: CASSFYRGSYEQYF.

This sequence joins TRBV12-3 or TRBV12-4 and TRBJ2-1, with 10 bases fitting TRBD2. The CDR3 has 16 residues. Unmatched junction bases numbered 7, after V lost 3 bases and J lost 5 bases. In DNA, the CDR3 is TGTGCCAGCAGTTTGTTTAGCGGGGGGACGAACAATGAGCAGTTCTTC. Protein sequence: CASSLFSGGTNNEQFF.

This clonotype was seen a handful of times. The chain uses TRBV5-1 and TRBJ2-7; D uncertain. V was shortened by 4 bases and J by 7 bases, with 18 bases between the two germline ends. The CDR3 runs 14 residues. Germline V gene data show CDR1 as SGHRS and CDR2 as YFSETQ. This CDR3 reads CASSPGRRVWEQYF. The CDR3 region has the DNA TGCGCCAGCAGCCCTGGACGAAGGGTTTGGGAGCAGTACTTC.

The chain uses TRBV20-1 and TRBJ2-3; the D gene is possibly TRBD1 (5 bases). Trimming stripped 6 bases from V and 4 bases from J, with 20 bases between. From germline, CDR1 is DFQATT and CDR2 SNEGSKA (reference sequence). The CDR3 totals 15 residues. CDR3 protein: CSAKGAVPHPDTQYF. The CDR3 nucleotides read TGCAGTGCAAAAGGGGCCGTACCCCATCCAGATACGCAGTATTTT.